The T cell receptor beta chain described here comes from a study of patients and donors after allogeneic stem cell transplantation. This clonotype was counted a few times. MiXCR, applied by TCRdb to the RT-PCR reads, yields one record per CDR3 protein. The sample lists 400,000 to 450,000 distinct CDR3 sequences; roughly 16% were seen once. V lost 4 bases to trimming and J lost 3 bases, with 9 bases between them. The CDR3 runs 13 residues. Per the germline V gene, CDR1 is KGHDR and CDR2 is SFDVKD. V is TRBV24-1 and J is TRBJ2-7, with D unresolved. This clonotype originated in a human donor who was either an allogeneic HSCT recipient or a stem cell or donor lymphocyte infusion donor (not recorded which). It is not recorded whose cells these are; they may come from a transplant donor. Sequencing input: blood, either unsorted or a sorted T cell fraction (not recorded which). Written as DNA, the CDR3 is TGTGCCACCAGTGAGTCGGATGACTACGAGCAGTACTTC. Its translation: CATSESDDYEQYF.